One T cell receptor (beta chain) is described in this entry. This clone was counted between two and nine times. Its target antigen remains unknown. No much larger clonotype is one base removed from it; base qualities were not supplied. This sample also contains other DNA sequences that code for the same CDR3. These data originate in a study of follicular helper T cells after annual influenza vaccination (dated by TCRdb to the late 2010s). With respect to the entire study: After each seasonal influenza vaccination, blood was collected on days 0, 7 and 28. The 2013-2014 samples were cryopreserved, while the 2015 samples were processed right after collection. Multi-year samples were available for six subjects, with four spanning two vaccination seasons and two spanning three seasons. One week after vaccination, a second recruited cohort of 12 to 13 subjects (Table S1) displayed a similar ICOS+CD38+ cTfh response. Some subjects were followed across successive annual vaccinations spanning the 2013-2014, 2014-2015 and 2015-2016 seasons to study recall of cTfh clones. Results the study describes overall, beyond this receptor: Day 7 ICOS+CD38+ clones were most often found later in ICOS-CD38- cTfh, suggesting that subset may serve as a memory reservoir. Rare clonotypes could not be sampled because productive TCRB sequences were recovered from only about 9.5-21% of the analyzed cells. Successive annual vaccinations recalled a recurrent oligoclonal ICOS+CD38+ cTfh response that contained tetramer and AIM influenza-specific clonotypes. ICOS+CD38+ cTfh clonality correlated with the frequency of that population, and its change correlated with the change in circulating plasmablast frequency.

Receptor libraries were prepared by the immunoSEQ multiplex PCR assay. Adaptive Biotechnologies handled the TCRB amplification, library preparation, sequencing and preliminary bioinformatics at Survey level resolution. TCRB sequencing used multiplex PCR amplification of genomic DNA from sorted cTfh populations. From the authors' description of their analysis: Clonality was calculated in R as 1 minus normalized Shannon entropy, and the Gini index was calculated with the R package ineq. To get the overlap score, the summed counts of shared sequences were divided by the total counts of all sequences in both of the compared samples. Significance of shared clonotypes was assessed by Fisher's exact test, with a theoretical repertoire of 10^7 TCRB sequences assumed. In TCRdb, the immuneACCESS table is reduced to in-frame sequences with V and J assigned. These tables do not hold every clone; where another copy was compared, an unresolved V gene accounts for under half, and the others remain unexplained. Clone size and the V and J calls come from that table; the DNA yielded D and trimming. A total of roughly 15,000 clones appear in this sample, about 88% of them only once. The ten biggest clones cover 1.3% of the sample.

Germline trimming amounts to 2 bases on V and 9 bases on J, with 9 as the count of junction bases outside the gene matches. The CDR3 numbers 14 residues from cysteine through phenylalanine. CDR3 DNA is the only sequence kept; it has 42 bases, read in frame from the first base. From a lookup of the germline V gene, CDR1 and CDR2 are MNHNS and SASEGT. The sample's time point, from its label and the paper: 2014-2015 season, 7 days after vaccination. Adults were given seasonal inactivated influenza vaccine (Fluvarix), and sorted blood CD4 subsets were followed by TCRB sequencing before and after vaccination. Subjects were considered eligible if community-dwelling and if influenza vaccine had not been received in the prior 6 months. Reasons for exclusion included contraindications to influenza vaccine, substance abuse, HIV/AIDS, active malignancy, immunomodulatory medication, and active illness such as respiratory infection. Between roughly 35 and 100 mL of blood was sampled per time point. Circulating Tfh were defined as non-naive CD4+CXCR5+PD-1+ cells, and these cells were sorted into ICOS+CD38+ and ICOS-CD38- fractions. PBMC were isolated using Ficoll-Paque PLUS or SepMate separation. Before DNA was extracted, the cell subsets were sorted from PBMC using a BD FACS Aria.

The chain links TRBV6-1 with TRBJ1-1; a stretch of 7 junction bases matches TRBD1. Sequences were derived from CXCR5+ CD38- circulating T follicular helper cells from blood, sampled 7 days after influenza vaccination. This sample's cell subset or site label indicates: circulating Tfh, non-naive CD4+CXCR5+PD-1+ (ICOS+CD38+ or ICOS-CD38-). The TCR comes from an adult who received the influenza vaccine. The CDR3 reads CASSERPRQGKAFF. The base sequence is TGTGCCAGCAGTGAACGCCCTCGACAGGGCAAAGCTTTCTTT.